By its share, the clone carrying this TCR beta chain is medium-sized. The antigen is not known. The listed genes are named as in mouse. The read is 4 residues too short to cover the CDR3 end, so that end is filled in from the germline J gene. The sample belongs to a study of CD8+ T cells in alopecia areata. Study overall: Approximately 6-11-week-old female C3H/HeJ mice were grafted with skin from spontaneously alopecic approximately 6-12-month-old C3H/HeJ graft donors. Study-wide findings and caveats: Sharing of TCRs across patients appeared less clear than in mice, possibly for HLA-related reasons. Scalp sample data also include resident alphabeta T cells from normal skin. Elevated clonality characterized lesional scalp relative to normal scalp, particularly in alopecia totalis/universalis.

The CDR3 extends over 16 amino acids. V lost 1 base and J lost 3; bases outside the gene matches: 2. Looked up from germline, CDR1 is SGHSA and CDR2 is FRNQAP. Extracted from the samples, RNA was reverse transcribed into cDNA to serve as the sequencing template. The protocol was immunoSEQ multiplex PCR, while the TCRdb copy is restricted to in-frame clones and leaves out a portion. The profile covers 8,300 or so clones, none occurring a single time. Pooled cells of cutaneous lymph node origin were sorted on CD4, CD8alpha, NKG2D, NKG2ACE and other markers. The chain has TRBV16 and TRBJ2-1; the match to TRBD1 covers 11 bases. The sequence derives from a C3H/HeJ mouse with alopecia areata. Mouse MHC haplotype: H2-k. Input material: CD8+ T cells sorted from a lymph node. CDR3 sequence: CASSLAGTGGYAEQFF. The covered CDR3 bases are TGTGCAAGCAGCTTAGCCGGGACAGGGGGCTATGCT.